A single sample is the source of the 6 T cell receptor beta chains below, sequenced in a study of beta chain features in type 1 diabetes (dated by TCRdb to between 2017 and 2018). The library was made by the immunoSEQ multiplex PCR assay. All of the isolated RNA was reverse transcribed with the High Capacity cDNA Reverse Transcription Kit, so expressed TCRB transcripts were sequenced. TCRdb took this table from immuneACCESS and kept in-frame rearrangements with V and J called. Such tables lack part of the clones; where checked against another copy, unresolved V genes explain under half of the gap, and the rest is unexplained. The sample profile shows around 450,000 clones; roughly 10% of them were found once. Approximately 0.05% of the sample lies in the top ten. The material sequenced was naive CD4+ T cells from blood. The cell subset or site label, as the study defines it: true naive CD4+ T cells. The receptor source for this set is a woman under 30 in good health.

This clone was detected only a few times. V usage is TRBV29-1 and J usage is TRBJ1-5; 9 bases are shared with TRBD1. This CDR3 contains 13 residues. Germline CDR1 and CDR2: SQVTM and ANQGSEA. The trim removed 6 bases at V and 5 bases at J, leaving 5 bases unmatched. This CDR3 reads CSVLGQGDQPQHF. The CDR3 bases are TGCAGCGTCCTGGGACAGGGAGATCAGCCCCAGCATTTT.

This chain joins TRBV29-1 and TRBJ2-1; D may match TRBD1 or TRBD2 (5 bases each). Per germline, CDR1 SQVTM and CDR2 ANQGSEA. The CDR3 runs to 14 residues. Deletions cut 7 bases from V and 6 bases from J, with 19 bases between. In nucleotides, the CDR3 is TGCAGCGCGGGACCCTCTCTGAGGGGCAATGAGCAGTTCTTC. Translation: CSAGPSLRGNEQFF.

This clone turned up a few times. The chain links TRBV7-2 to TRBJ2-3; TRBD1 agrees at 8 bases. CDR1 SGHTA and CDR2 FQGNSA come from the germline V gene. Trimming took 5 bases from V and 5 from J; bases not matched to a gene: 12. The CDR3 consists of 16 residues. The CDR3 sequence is CASSQGGQGAIDTQYF. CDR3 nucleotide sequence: TGTGCCAGCAGCCAAGGTGGGCAGGGGGCCATAGATACGCAGTATTTT. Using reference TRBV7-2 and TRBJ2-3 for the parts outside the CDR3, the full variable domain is GAGVSQSPSNKVTEKGKDVELRCDPISGHTALYWYRQSLGQGLEFLIYFQGNSAPDKSGLPSDRFSAERTGGSVSTLTIQRTQQEDSAVYLCASSQGGQGAIDTQYFGPGTRLTVL.

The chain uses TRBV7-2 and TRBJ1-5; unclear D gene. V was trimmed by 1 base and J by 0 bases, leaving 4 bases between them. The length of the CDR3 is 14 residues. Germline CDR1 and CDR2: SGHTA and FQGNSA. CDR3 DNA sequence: TGTGCCAGCAGCTTAGTACTTAGCAATCAGCCCCAGCATTTT. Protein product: CASSLVLSNQPQHF.

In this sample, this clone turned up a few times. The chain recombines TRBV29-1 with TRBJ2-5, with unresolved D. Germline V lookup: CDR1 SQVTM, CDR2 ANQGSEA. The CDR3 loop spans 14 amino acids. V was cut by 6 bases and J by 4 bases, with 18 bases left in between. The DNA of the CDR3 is TGCAGCGTCTCCTCCCCAGTCCGGAGAGAGACCCAGTACTTC. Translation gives CSVSSPVRRETQYF.

The CDR3 DNA is TGCGCCAGCAGCCCAGGGGGGCTAAATCAGCCCCAGCATTTT. This gives the protein CASSPGGLNQPQHF. The V and J genes are TRBV4-1 and TRBJ1-5; TRBD1 aligns across 7 bases. The germline CDR1 and CDR2 sequences are MGHRA and YSYEKL. V lost 4 bases and J lost 4; bases outside the gene matches: 4. The CDR3 is made up of 14 amino acids.